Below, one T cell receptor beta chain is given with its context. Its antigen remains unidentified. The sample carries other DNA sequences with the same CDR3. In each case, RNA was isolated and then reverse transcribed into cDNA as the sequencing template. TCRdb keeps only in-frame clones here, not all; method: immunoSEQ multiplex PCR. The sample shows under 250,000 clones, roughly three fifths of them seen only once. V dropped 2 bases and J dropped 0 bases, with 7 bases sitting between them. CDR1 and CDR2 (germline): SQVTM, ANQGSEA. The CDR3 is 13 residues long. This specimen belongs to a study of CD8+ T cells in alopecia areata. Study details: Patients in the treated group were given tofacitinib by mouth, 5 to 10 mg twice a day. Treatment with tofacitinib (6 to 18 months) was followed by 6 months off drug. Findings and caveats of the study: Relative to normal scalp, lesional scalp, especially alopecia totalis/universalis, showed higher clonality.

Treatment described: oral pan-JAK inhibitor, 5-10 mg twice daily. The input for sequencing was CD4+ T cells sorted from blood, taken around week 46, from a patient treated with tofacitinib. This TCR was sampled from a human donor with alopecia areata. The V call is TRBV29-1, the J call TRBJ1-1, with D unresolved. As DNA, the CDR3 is TGCAGCGTTGAAAGATCGTTGAACACTGAAGCTTTCTTT. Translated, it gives CSVERSLNTEAFF.